Listed below are T cell receptor beta chains from one sample, sequenced in a study of beta chain features in type 1 diabetes. Profiling relied on immunoSEQ multiplex PCR, and the TCRdb table lists in-frame clones only, not all of them. The table has 130,000 or so clones, about a sixth seen once. Sequencing was done on a sample of central memory CD4+ T cells from blood. The receptors originated from a man aged 25-45 years with type 1 diabetes. The conserved cysteine and the conserved F or W are not part of the CDR3 here. Fields, in order: V gene, J gene, CDR3 protein.

v_gene: TRBV7-2
j_gene: TRBJ1-2
CDR3aa: ASSSTYGNYGYT

v_gene: TRBV20-1
j_gene: TRBJ1-2
CDR3aa: SANIEGGYT

v_gene: TRBV16
j_gene: TRBJ1-6
CDR3aa: ASSPGGNSPLH

v_gene: TRBV5-6
j_gene: TRBJ2-3
CDR3aa: ASSFWAGVSTDTQY

v_gene: TRBV13
j_gene: TRBJ1-1
CDR3aa: ASRTAGRENTEAF

v_gene: TRBV5-4
j_gene: TRBJ2-5
CDR3aa: ASRLDQETQY

v_gene: TRBV4-2
j_gene: TRBJ2-2
CDR3aa: ASSHGLAGAFDTGELF

v_gene: TRBV7-3
j_gene: TRBJ2-3
CDR3aa: ASSHQDRTDTQY

v_gene: TRBV2
j_gene: TRBJ2-1
CDR3aa: ASPAGQQTYNEQF

v_gene: TRBV10-1
j_gene: TRBJ1-2
CDR3aa: ASSDGQGSLDGYT

v_gene: TRBV18
j_gene: TRBJ2-4
CDR3aa: ASSPPWGLTKNIQY

v_gene: TRBV7-2
j_gene: TRBJ2-5
CDR3aa: ASSLAPRVETQY

v_gene: TRBV5-6
j_gene: TRBJ1-2
CDR3aa: ASSFPGQAGT

v_gene: TRBV7-2
j_gene: TRBJ2-3
CDR3aa: ASRPYGQEDTQY

v_gene: TRBV15
j_gene: .
CDR3aa: ATSKYDEQY

v_gene: TRBV2
j_gene: TRBJ2-7
CDR3aa: ASSVRDEQY

v_gene: TRBV7-2
j_gene: TRBJ2-7
CDR3aa: ASSSGTGGSREQY

v_gene: TRBV4-3
j_gene: TRBJ1-5
CDR3aa: ASSQEAGTLNQPQH

v_gene: TRBV7-9
j_gene: TRBJ2-6
CDR3aa: ASSLTGAGANVLT

v_gene: TRBV6-5
j_gene: TRBJ1-1
CDR3aa: ASSYSIRGGTEAF

v_gene: TRBV2
j_gene: TRBJ2-7
CDR3aa: ASKQDSYEQY

v_gene: TRBV7-2
j_gene: TRBJ1-2
CDR3aa: ASRPTGGHYGYT

v_gene: TRBV28
j_gene: TRBJ2-5
CDR3aa: ASGAAQGSRETQY

v_gene: TRBV9
j_gene: TRBJ1-2
CDR3aa: ASSPQQAHLYGYT

v_gene: TRBV14
j_gene: TRBJ2-4
CDR3aa: ASSQAGIGNIQY

v_gene: TRBV7-3
j_gene: TRBJ2-2
CDR3aa: ASSPGQTNTGELF

v_gene: TRBV19
j_gene: TRBJ2-1
CDR3aa: ASSKGTSGANEQF

v_gene: TRBV19
j_gene: TRBJ2-2
CDR3aa: ASTLALGLARSGELF

v_gene: TRBV7-2
j_gene: TRBJ2-5
CDR3aa: ASSPMERGGRWD

v_gene: TRBV7-2
j_gene: TRBJ1-3
CDR3aa: ASSFKAGNTIY

v_gene: TRBV4-2
j_gene: TRBJ2-7
CDR3aa: ASSLATGIGEQY

v_gene: TRBV18
j_gene: TRBJ2-3
CDR3aa: ASSPRPTSTDTQY

v_gene: TRBV2
j_gene: TRBJ2-7
CDR3aa: ATRDRTYEQY

v_gene: TRBV4-2
j_gene: TRBJ2-3
CDR3aa: ASSQGGPAVDTQY

v_gene: TRBV7-2
j_gene: TRBJ2-1
CDR3aa: ASSLALAEQF